The rows below give T cell receptor beta chains drawn from one sample of a study of long-term antiretroviral therapy in people with HIV. Libraries were prepared by immunoSEQ multiplex PCR; TCRdb keeps only in-frame clonotypes and omits some of them. The sample lists over 40,000 clones; about 96% were seen once. Sequenced material: unsorted PBMCs, taken 3.7 years after starting antiretroviral therapy. Receptors were obtained from a woman between 50 and 59 years old with HIV. CDR3s include the opening cysteine and the closing phenylalanine or tryptophan. A D gene is named only where the DNA matches it firmly. Clone sizes are given selectively: once, few, many, or a class where the clone is expanded.

d_gene: -
j_gene: TRBJ2-5
abundance: -
v_gene: TRBV7-9
CDR3nt: TGTGCCAGCAGCTTAGCAGAGACCCAGTACTTC
CDR3aa: CASSLAETQYF

d_gene: -
j_gene: TRBJ2-7
abundance: -
v_gene: TRBV5-1
CDR3nt: TGCGCCAGCAGCTTGGCAGGGGAGTACGAGCAGTACTTC
CDR3aa: CASSLAGEYEQYF

d_gene: -
j_gene: TRBJ1-5
abundance: -
v_gene: TRBV10-3
CDR3nt: TGTGCCATCAGTGAGTCGATGACGGAGAGGCCCCAGCATTTT
CDR3aa: CAISESMTERPQHF

d_gene: -
j_gene: TRBJ2-2
abundance: -
v_gene: TRBV4-1
CDR3nt: TGCGCCAGCAGCCTCCCGAACACCGGGGAGCTGTTTTTT
CDR3aa: CASSLPNTGELFF

d_gene: TRBD2
j_gene: TRBJ2-2
abundance: -
v_gene: TRBV5-4
CDR3nt: TGTGCCAGCAGCTTGGGGGCTAGCGGGGGGACCTACACCGGGGAGCTGTTTTTT
CDR3aa: CASSLGASGGTYTGELFF

d_gene: TRBD1
j_gene: TRBJ2-7
abundance: -
v_gene: TRBV2
CDR3nt: TGTGCCAGCAGGGGACAGGGAAAGGGCTACGAGCAGTACTTC
CDR3aa: CASRGQGKGYEQYF

d_gene: TRBD1
j_gene: TRBJ1-4
abundance: once
v_gene: TRBV4-3
CDR3nt: TGCGCCAGCAGCCAAGATCAACAGGGGCTCCACAAGCTGTTTTTT
CDR3aa: CASSQDQQGLHKLFF

d_gene: -
j_gene: TRBJ2-3
abundance: -
v_gene: TRBV19
CDR3nt: TGTGCCAGTAGTATAAGGGGCGGTGAGGGTGTAGATACGCAGTATTTT
CDR3aa: CASSIRGGEGVDTQYF

d_gene: -
j_gene: TRBJ2-7
abundance: few
v_gene: TRBV5-1
CDR3nt: TGCGCCAGCAGCTTGGAGGGATACTTATACGAGCAGTACTTC
CDR3aa: CASSLEGYLYEQYF

d_gene: -
j_gene: TRBJ1-2
abundance: -
v_gene: TRBV5-6
CDR3nt: TGTGCCAGCAGCCCTGGGTGGTCCCCCGGCAGGAACTATGGCTACACCTTC
CDR3aa: CASSPGWSPGRNYGYTF

d_gene: TRBD1
j_gene: TRBJ2-5
abundance: -
v_gene: TRBV5-1
CDR3nt: TGCGCCAGCAGCAACCGGGACAGGGGACAAGAGACCCAGTACTTC
CDR3aa: CASSNRDRGQETQYF

d_gene: -
j_gene: TRBJ1-2
abundance: -
v_gene: TRBV7-8
CDR3nt: TGTGCCAGCAGCAACTCGCACTATGGCTACACCTTC
CDR3aa: CASSNSHYGYTF

d_gene: TRBD2
j_gene: TRBJ2-7
abundance: -
v_gene: TRBV10-3
CDR3nt: TGTGCCATCAAAATCTTTGGGACTACCGGAACCTACGAGCAGTACTTC
CDR3aa: CAIKIFGTTGTYEQYF

d_gene: TRBD1
j_gene: TRBJ1-1
abundance: -
v_gene: TRBV15
CDR3nt: TGTGCCACCGGAACCGGGACAGCCATGAACACTGAAGCTTTCTTT
CDR3aa: CATGTGTAMNTEAFF

d_gene: TRBD1
j_gene: TRBJ1-6
abundance: few
v_gene: TRBV18
CDR3nt: TGTGCCAGCTCACCACAAGGACAGGGGAATTCACCCCTCCACTTT
CDR3aa: CASSPQGQGNSPLHF

d_gene: TRBD1
j_gene: TRBJ1-1
abundance: -
v_gene: TRBV5-4
CDR3nt: TGTGCCAGCAGCCCCAGACAGGGGGAAAGGGCTGAAGCTTTCTTT
CDR3aa: CASSPRQGERAEAFF

d_gene: TRBD1
j_gene: TRBJ2-7
abundance: -
v_gene: TRBV14
CDR3nt: TGTGCCAGCAGCCAATTGGGACAGACCTACGAGCAGTACTTC
CDR3aa: CASSQLGQTYEQYF

d_gene: TRBD1
j_gene: TRBJ2-3
abundance: few
v_gene: TRBV28
CDR3nt: TGTGCCAGCAGTTTAAGGGGGACAGGGATAGATACGCAGTATTTT
CDR3aa: CASSLRGTGIDTQYF

d_gene: TRBD1
j_gene: TRBJ1-2
abundance: -
v_gene: TRBV2
CDR3nt: TGTGCCAGAACAAACCTCGCCAGGGACAGGGAAGACTATGGCTACACCTTC
CDR3aa: CARTNLARDREDYGYTF

d_gene: TRBD1
j_gene: TRBJ2-1
abundance: -
v_gene: TRBV30
CDR3nt: TGTGCCTGGAGTACGACAGGGGCCAATGAGCAGTTCTTC
CDR3aa: CAWSTTGANEQFF

d_gene: TRBD1
j_gene: TRBJ1-6
abundance: -
v_gene: TRBV7-9
CDR3nt: TGTGCCAGCAGCCGCACCAGGGGGGAAAATTCACCCCTCCACTTT
CDR3aa: CASSRTRGENSPLHF

d_gene: TRBD1
j_gene: TRBJ2-2
abundance: -
v_gene: TRBV7-9
CDR3nt: TGTGCCAGCGGTCCCGGGACAGGGACCCGGAGGAACACCGGGGAGCTGTTTTTT
CDR3aa: CASGPGTGTRRNTGELFF

d_gene: -
j_gene: TRBJ1-5
abundance: -
v_gene: TRBV19
CDR3nt: TGTGCCAGTTTGCAGGGAGGGGAACAGCCCCAGCATTTT
CDR3aa: CASLQGGEQPQHF

d_gene: -
j_gene: TRBJ1-1
abundance: -
v_gene: TRBV9
CDR3nt: TGTGCCAGCAGCGTCCAGGACAGGAACACTGAAGCTTTCTTT
CDR3aa: CASSVQDRNTEAFF

d_gene: -
j_gene: TRBJ1-1
abundance: once
v_gene: TRBV25-1
CDR3nt: TGTGCCAGCAGTGAATTTGGGGCAGGGGTGGACACTGAAGCTTTCTTT
CDR3aa: CASSEFGAGVDTEAFF

d_gene: -
j_gene: TRBJ2-7
abundance: -
v_gene: TRBV5-4
CDR3nt: TGTGCCAGCAGCTTGGATCGGTACTCCTACGAGCAGTACTTC
CDR3aa: CASSLDRYSYEQYF

d_gene: TRBD2
j_gene: TRBJ2-1
abundance: -
v_gene: TRBV11-1
CDR3nt: TGTGCCAGCAGCAGGGGACTAGCGGATAATGAGCAGTTCTTC
CDR3aa: CASSRGLADNEQFF

d_gene: -
j_gene: TRBJ2-5
abundance: -
v_gene: TRBV7-8
CDR3nt: TGTGCCAGCAGCTTGACAACAGAGACCCAGTACTTC
CDR3aa: CASSLTTETQYF

d_gene: -
j_gene: TRBJ2-3
abundance: -
v_gene: TRBV5-4
CDR3nt: TGTGCCAGCAGCTCCCCCTCAGCCACAGATACGCAGTATTTT
CDR3aa: CASSSPSATDTQYF

d_gene: TRBD2
j_gene: TRBJ2-3
abundance: -
v_gene: TRBV6-5
CDR3nt: TGTGCCACCAAATATGGCGGGGGGAGGGATACGCAGTATTTT
CDR3aa: CATKYGGGRDTQYF

d_gene: -
j_gene: TRBJ1-6
abundance: -
v_gene: TRBV18
CDR3nt: TGTGCCAGCTCACCCACGGTGGGGGGGGCCGGATCACCCCTCCACTTT
CDR3aa: CASSPTVGGAGSPLHF

d_gene: -
j_gene: TRBJ1-5
abundance: once
v_gene: TRBV27
CDR3nt: TGTGCCAGCAGTTTATCGGGGTTTAATCAGCCCCAGCATTTT
CDR3aa: CASSLSGFNQPQHF